One and the same sample provided the 20 T cell receptor beta chains below, sequenced in a study of prognosis after radiotherapy for stage I lung cancer. The TCR beta CDR3 region was amplified from genomic DNA, with two rounds of multiplex PCR being used for the amplification. Each TRBV and TRBJ gene had its own primer in the first PCR round. TCRdb processed the multiplex PCR reads anew with MiXCR; each CDR3 protein has one entry. The sample contains roughly 13,000 distinct CDR3 sequences, 50% of which appear only once. Sample: PBMCs, taken before or after stereotactic body radiation therapy (not recorded which). These receptor sequences come from a donor of 50 years or more with non-small cell lung cancer.

A remark on this clonotype: This is likely a read error, given that the CDR3 carries no conserved phenylalanine or tryptophan at its end. V is TRBV4-2 and J is TRBJ2-7; D call uncertain. This CDR3 is built from 11 residues. Germline V gives CDR1 LGHNA, CDR2 YNFKEQ. The ends were cut back, 4 bases at V and 3 bases at J, with 4 bases in the middle. This chain's CDR3 is CASSLNYEQYL. Here the CDR3 DNA reads TGTGCCAGCAGCCTAAACTACGAGCAGTACCTC.

The chain employs TRBV5-1 and TRBJ1-1, with 7 positions matching TRBD1. CDR1 and CDR2 from the germline V gene are SGHRS and YFSETQ. The V segment lost 4 bases and the J segment 0 bases; nucleotides outside the gene matches: 9. This CDR3 region has 16 residues. In nucleotides, the CDR3 is TGCGCCAGCAGCACGACCGGGACAGCTATGAACACTGAAGCTTTCTTT. It codes for CASSTTGTAMNTEAFF.

Details on this clonotype: Possible read error: a much larger clone is one base away. The CDR3 protein is CASSSGWTSIYEQYF. CDR3 sequence (DNA): TGTGCCAGTAGCAGTGGCTGGACTAGTATATACGAGCAGTACTTC. V is TRBV19 and J is TRBJ2-7, with TRBD2 matching over 7 bases. This CDR3 comprises 15 residues. After removal of 6 bases from V and 4 bases from J, the junction contained 12 bases not matched to a gene. Germline CDR1 LNHDA, CDR2 SQIVND (reference sequence).

This clonotype was detected once. J is TRBJ2-2 and V is TRBV5-1; the match to TRBD1 covers 10 bases. CDR3 size: 15 residues. Germline V gene lookup returns CDR1 SGHRS and CDR2 YFSETQ. V lost 5 bases and J lost 6; bases outside the gene matches: 7. CDR3 sequence: CASRAGTGESGELFF. DNA for the CDR3: TGCGCCAGCAGAGCCGGGACAGGGGAGTCCGGGGAGCTGTTTTTT.

A word on this clonotype: Germline and junction disagree at one end, which may indicate a read error. The V call is TRBV2, the J call TRBJ2-1, with D perhaps matching TRBD2 (5 bases). This CDR3 comprises 15 residues. Germline lookup yields CDR1 SNHLY and CDR2 FYNNEI. The CDR3: CANSDLAPAHNEQFF. DNA of the CDR3: TGTGCCAACAGTGACCTAGCCCCGGCCCACAATGAGCAGTTCTTC.

This chain connects TRBV20-1 to TRBJ2-1; possibly TRBD1 or TRBD2 for D (5 bases each). This CDR3 region has 11 residues. The V end lost 6 bases, the J end lost 6 bases, and 9 bases lay between the germline ends. The germline V gene encodes CDR1 DFQATT and CDR2 SNEGSKA (reference sequence). In DNA, the CDR3 is TGCAGTGCCGGGACGGCCAATGAGCAGTTCTTC. Residues: CSAGTANEQFF.

The chain uses TRBV30 and TRBJ2-7; possibly TRBD2 for D (6 bases). Germline CDR1 reads GTSNPN; CDR2 reads SVGIG (reference sequence). V lost 2 bases, J lost 7 bases, and 15 bases lay in between. The CDR3 covers 13 residues. In DNA form, the CDR3 reads TGTGCCTGGAGTAGGGCGGGACTTCGGGAGCAGTACTTC. This encodes CAWSRAGLREQYF.

By share of the sample, this clonotype is medium-sized. This chain connects TRBV19 to TRBJ2-2, with a weak D call TRBD1 (6 bases). The CDR3 is 16 amino acids. V lost 5 bases, J lost 2 bases, and 15 bases lay in between. Per germline, CDR1 LNHDA and CDR2 SQIVND (reference sequence). In nucleotides, the CDR3 is TGTGCCAGTAGTTCCCGGGCAGGGGTCAACACCGGGGAGCTGTTTTTT. Translated: CASSSRAGVNTGELFF.

There are many counts of this clonotype. V is TRBV29-1 and J is TRBJ2-7; 11 bases match TRBD1. This CDR3 region has 13 residues. With V trimmed by 7 bases and J by 9 bases, 11 bases remained unmatched. Germline V gene data show CDR1 as SQVTM and CDR2 as ANQGSEA. Here the CDR3 DNA reads TGCAGCGGCGGACAGGGGGCAGGATATGGGCAGTACTTC. Its protein is CSGGQGAGYGQYF.

This clonotype was detected only a few times. In DNA, the CDR3 is TGCGCCAGCAGCCGGGACGAGACTCACCAAGAGACCCAGTACTTC. This codes for CASSRDETHQETQYF. The V and J genes are TRBV5-1 and TRBJ2-5; D might be TRBD1 or TRBD2, each matching 5 bases. In germline, CDR1 is SGHRS, CDR2 YFSETQ. Trimming left V 4 bases short and J 0 bases short, with 13 bases between. The CDR3 has 15 residues.

With respect to this clonotype: A far larger clone is off by one base, so a read error is likely. In DNA form, the CDR3 reads TGTGCCAGCAGTCGGGGCCAGCAATCTTTCTTT. The encoded protein is CASSRGQQSFF. This chain links TRBV6-5 with TRBJ1-1, with D maybe TRBD1 (5 bases). The CDR3 is made up of 11 amino acids. Germline V CDR1 and CDR2: MNHEY, SVGAGI. The V and J ends lost 5 bases and 12 bases respectively, with 13 bases between them.

The table lists this clonotype with many counts. J is TRBJ1-1 and V is TRBV12-3 or TRBV12-4, with D possibly TRBD1 on 6 matching bases. The CDR3 sequence is 14 residues long. Trimming cost V 3 bases and J 1 base, with 9 bases left between them. The CDR3 protein is CASSFTGPNTEAFF. As DNA, the CDR3 is TGTGCCAGCAGTTTTACAGGGCCGAACACTGAAGCTTTCTTT.

V is TRBV7-2 and J is TRBJ1-4; 7 bases fit TRBD1. From germline, CDR1 is SGHTA and CDR2 FQGNSA. The V gene end was trimmed by 6 bases and the J gene end by 2 bases; junction bases not matched to a gene: 6. CDR3 size: 15 residues. DNA for the CDR3: TGTGCCAGCAGACAACGGGGACAGACTAATGAAAAACTGTTTTTT. It yields the protein CASRQRGQTNEKLFF.

V and J are TRBV28 and TRBJ2-2; 7 bases align to TRBD1. The V segment lost 2 bases and the J segment 4 bases; nucleotides outside the gene matches: 7. The germline V gene has CDR1 MDHEN and CDR2 SYDVKM. The CDR3 runs to 16 residues. The DNA for the CDR3 is TGTGCCAGCAGTTTAAAATGGACAGGCCCCACCGGGGAGCTGTTTTTT. Translation: CASSLKWTGPTGELFF. Full variable domain (remainder filled in from reference TRBV28 and TRBJ2-2): DVKVTQSSRYLVKRTGEKVFLECVQDMDHENMFWYRQDPGLGLRLIYFSYDVKMKEKGDIPEGYSVSREKKERFSLILESASTNQTSMYLCASSLKWTGPTGELFFGEGSRLTVL.

This clonotype appeared many times. The chain is built from TRBV4-2 and TRBJ2-1; possibly TRBD1 or TRBD2 for D (5 bases each). This CDR3 contains 15 residues. The ends were cut back, 1 base at V and 4 bases at J, with 11 bases in the middle. The germline V gene has CDR1 LGHNA and CDR2 YNFKEQ. CDR3 nucleotide sequence: TGTGCCAGCAGCCAAGTAGGGACGCTGTACAATGAGCAGTTCTTC. Protein sequence: CASSQVGTLYNEQFF.

To note about this clonotype: Possible read error: a much larger clone is one base away. The chain recombines TRBV2 with TRBJ2-3, with 11 bases that match TRBD2. The CDR3 has 15 residues. Germline V CDR1 and CDR2: SNHLY, FYNNEI. The CDR3 DNA reads as TGTGCCAACCGACTTAGCGGGGGGGCCACATATACGCAGTATTTT. Amino acids: CANRLSGGATYTQYF.

The chain couples TRBV7-9 to TRBJ2-7, with TRBD1 as a possible D gene (5 bases). Germline CDR1 is SEHNR and CDR2 is FQNEAQ (reference sequence). Trimming shortened V by 6 bases and J by 5 bases, and 17 bases separated the two germline ends. This CDR3 is built from 14 residues. CDR3 loop: CASRAGHCRNEQYF. The CDR3 nucleotides read TGTGCCAGCAGAGCAGGACATTGCAGGAACGAGCAGTACTTC.

A remark on this clonotype: Germline and junction disagree at one end, which may indicate a read error. The chain combines TRBV19 with TRBJ2-6, with a possible D match to TRBD1 (5 bases). Germline V gives CDR1 LNHDA, CDR2 SQIVND (reference sequence). The CDR3 covers 16 residues. The CDR3: CASTPRGSSGANALTF. For the CDR3, the DNA is TGTGCCAGTACTCCACGTGGTAGCTCTGGGGCCAACGCCCTGACTTTC.

Notes on this clonotype: A far bigger clonotype differs at one base, so this is likely a read error. The chain uses TRBV6-8 and TRBJ2-7, with 7 bases that match TRBD1. This CDR3 region has 15 residues. The junction had 12 bases not matched to a gene; V was cut back by 10 bases and J by 0 bases. Germline V gene lookup returns CDR1 MNHGY and CDR2 SAAAGT. The CDR3 spells CAIRAGTAHSYEQYF. The CDR3 DNA reads TGTGCCATCAGGGCAGGGACAGCTCACTCCTACGAGCAGTACTTC.

This clonotype was seen ten or more times. The chain combines TRBV6-5 with TRBJ1-1; D not resolved. CDR1 and CDR2 (germline): MNHEY, SVGAGI. The V end lost 0 bases, the J end lost 6 bases, and 20 bases lay between the germline ends. The CDR3 totals 17 residues. CDR3 in amino acids: CASSYSILITESAEAFF. DNA for the CDR3: TGTGCCAGCAGTTACTCGATCCTGATCACAGAATCGGCTGAAGCTTTCTTT.